This T cell receptor (beta chain) was retrieved from a study of cytomegalovirus exposure and HLA in healthy donors. The germline CDR1 and CDR2 sequences are MNHEY and SMNVEV (reference sequence). V dropped 3 bases and J dropped 7; count of bases not matched to a gene: 8. There are 15 residues in the CDR3. Vbeta (60) and Jbeta (13) primers were used in the PCR. Sequencing was performed with immunoSEQ multiplex PCR; in TCRdb, only in-frame clones are kept and a portion is missing. The sample has fewer than 250,000 clones; over 80% are singletons. Points from the study as a whole: Later analysis showed TCR association rates varying by HLA locus, highest for DRB1 and lowest for HLA-C. The classifier, whose performance was assessed in both the original and validation cohorts, reportedly diagnosed cytomegalovirus status with high specificity and sensitivity.

Note on this clone: The antigen remains unidentified.

J is TRBJ2-2 and V is TRBV27, with 7 bases identical to TRBD1. The TCR comes from a man aged 35 to 55 in good health and CMV-seropositive. The specimen was PBMCs. This CDR3 reads CASSFFDRVGGELFF. In DNA, the CDR3 is TGTGCCAGCAGTTTCTTCGACAGGGTTGGCGGGGAGCTGTTTTTT.